This TCR beta chain was observed in a study of T-cell memory formation after mild COVID-19 (dated by TCRdb to about 2021). In the study overall: Most TCR sequence clusters were specific to one of the two donors. In two donors, T-cell clones that expanded and contracted after mild COVID-19 were followed by sequencing TCRalpha and TCRbeta repertoires longitudinally. The cohort comprised two young, previously healthy adult volunteers, one female and one male.

Inclusive of the bounding cysteine and phenylalanine, the CDR3 is 14 residues long. Only CDR3 DNA remains: 42 bases, in frame from the first base. The germline V gene yields SGHRS for CDR1 and YFSETQ for CDR2. V gives up 4 bases and J gives up 5 bases, and the segment between their germline ends measures 16 bases. Ficoll-Paque density gradient centrifugation was the method used to isolate PBMCs. This clonotype turned up a few times. It has no known antigen specificity. No qualities accompany the bases; no much larger clone lies one base away. TCRdb shows the sequencer as Illumina NovaSeq 6000. cDNA libraries for TCRalpha and TCRbeta were prepared by 5'RACE using constant-segment primers, with sample barcodes and unique molecular identifiers added. RNA was extracted from every sample with Trizol reagent. Library amplification was performed in two PCR steps, and a second sample barcode and Illumina TruSeq adapters were introduced in the second step. Sequencing of the libraries was done on an Illumina NovaSeq, producing 2 x 150 bp paired-end reads. Turning to the authors' computational methods: With migec v1.2.7, reads were demultiplexed and then collapsed into UMI-guided consensus sequences. With mixcr v2.1.11, UMI consensuses were aligned to TRA and TRB V and J templates and assembled into clonotypes. Clonotypes were classified as expanded or contracted when called significant by both edgeR and NoisET, with noise models trained on biological replicates. edgeR calls used a false discovery rate-adjusted p below 0.01 and a log2 fold-change threshold of 1. As an exploratory analysis of dynamics, max-normalized trajectories of the 1000 most abundant clonotypes were examined by PCA with hierarchical clustering. The CD4 or CD8 phenotype of responding clones was assigned using the separately sequenced CD4+ and CD8+ repertoires. TCRdb cleaned the public reads at Q25 with fastp, built clones with MiXCR and kept in-frame beta chains. Rows with one shared CDR3 protein collapse into an entry with the most common genes and DNA. These V and J calls originate from TCRdb's pipeline instead of the authors' own analysis. Counted in this sample were 300,000 to 350,000 distinct CDR3 sequences; approximately 19% of them appeared once. The ten largest clones capture around 21% of the sample.

The research as a whole found: SARS-CoV-2 specificity of the second-wave clones peaking on day 37 was not confirmed. The study included only two mild cases, and larger cohorts that include severe cases with pre-infection samples were judged to be necessary. Some responding clones were detected in pre-infection memory, which suggested that pre-existing cross-reactive memory T cells had joined the SARS-CoV-2 response. Contracting CD4+ clones were found mainly in CM and EM memory subsets, while CD8+ clones were enriched in EMRA. Clones contracting from day 15 to 85 had balanced CD4/CD8 phenotypes, while a second wave expanding from day 15 to 37 was biased towards CD4+.

The chain uses TRBV5-1 and TRBJ2-7, and perhaps TRBD1 as D gene, on 8 matching bases. Sequencing was done on a sample of PBMCs or a T cell subset sorted from them (not recorded which). This TCR derives from a man aged 18 to 30 who had mild COVID-19 (a few samples of this study predate the infection). The sample titles of this study are shuffled in the database, so cell type and time point are left out; the donor was told from shared clones. For the CDR3, the sequence is CASSLGTGGDEQYF. The DNA sequence is as follows: TGCGCCAGCAGCCTCGGTACAGGGGGGGACGAGCAGTACTTC. Here the CDR3 is joined to the reference TRBV5-1 and TRBJ2-7 genes, and the full variable domain is: KAGVTQTPRYLIKTRGQQVTLSCSPISGHRSVSWYQQTPGQGLQFLFEYFSETQRNKGNFPGRFSGRQFSNSRSEMNVSTLELGDSALYLCASSLGTGGDEQYFGPGTRLTVT.